This record concerns one TCR beta chain sequence. Its antigen remains unidentified. Of the isolated RNA, all was reverse transcribed, and so the sequenced material was expressed TCRB transcripts. Only in-frame clones appear in the TCRdb table, and some are missing; sequencing was by immunoSEQ multiplex PCR. The repertoire has hundreds of thousands of clones, 11% of them found once; the top ten carry more than 0.015%. The sample belongs to a study of beta chain features in type 1 diabetes. Germline CDR1 reads SGHRS; CDR2 reads YFSETQ. The trim removed 4 bases at V and 4 bases at J, leaving 7 bases unmatched. This CDR3 region has 15 residues. Broader study findings: People with Type 1 diabetes carried modestly yet significantly shorter TCRB CDR3s in all four CD4+ subsets.

The material sequenced was naive CD4+ T cells from blood. The chain couples TRBV5-1 to TRBJ2-3, with 9 bases fitting TRBD2. The clonotype was recovered from a man aged 30-40 years with type 1 diabetes. CDR3 bases: TGCGCCAGCAGCCCCGCCCGACTAGCGGCAGATACGCAGTATTTT. This gives the protein CASSPARLAADTQYF.